This T cell receptor beta chain was documented in a study of PD-1 blockade in classical Hodgkin lymphoma. Study-level results: Complete responders matched newly diagnosed patients in baseline diversity.

Time point noted: cycle 4 day 1 (C4D1), after 6 weeks of nivolumab. Autologous stem cell transplantation was followed by relapse in every patient, and brentuximab vedotin exposure varied. Data came from immunoSEQ multiplex PCR; TCRdb stores just in-frame clones and leaves some out. This repertoire shows 40,000 to 65,000 clones, approximately 89% found once; its top ten account for about 6.7%. In regard to this clone: What it recognizes is unknown.

The CDR3 sequence is 14 residues long. With 5 bases removed from V and 9 bases from J, the gap between germline ends came to 17 bases. Germline loops: CDR1 MDHEN, CDR2 SYDVKM. The origin of this receptor is a human donor with classical Hodgkin lymphoma. The specimen comprised peripheral blood mononuclear cells (PBMCs), sampled before the fourth cycle of nivolumab. This chain links TRBV28 with TRBJ2-1; D might be TRBD2 (6 bases). This chain's CDR3 is CASSQGLSSTEQFF. The CDR3 DNA is TGTGCCAGCAGTCAAGGACTAAGCTCGACTGAGCAGTTCTTC.